A selection of T cell receptor beta chains follows, all from one sample in a study of shared clonotypes between healthy human individuals. This table comes from immunoSEQ multiplex PCR, and its TCRdb copy is limited to in-frame clones, with some not included. The sample contains some 2,000,000 clones, 95% of which appear only once. The sequencing input was naive CD4+ T cells sorted from blood. The receptors stem from a man between 18 and 35 years old in good health. Both conserved end residues are part of each CDR3. The D gene is left open where the match is weak. Rows give clone size only sometimes, using once, few, many, or a class for an expanded clone.

d_call: TRBD1
j_call: TRBJ2-7
v_call: TRBV5-1
clone_size: -
cdr3_nt: TGCGCCGGAGGGCCCAGAACAGGGGGCCTCTACGAGCAGTACTTC
cdr3_aa: CAGGPRTGGLYEQYF

d_call: -
j_call: TRBJ1-2
v_call: TRBV5-1
clone_size: -
cdr3_nt: TGCGCCAGCAGCCAGACGGCCCTCTATGGCTACACCTTC
cdr3_aa: CASSQTALYGYTF

d_call: TRBD1
j_call: TRBJ2-7
v_call: TRBV6-1
clone_size: -
cdr3_nt: TGTGCCAGCAGTGAACGGTGGGACAGCACCTACGAGCAGTACTTC
cdr3_aa: CASSERWDSTYEQYF

d_call: -
j_call: TRBJ2-7
v_call: TRBV28
clone_size: -
cdr3_nt: TGTGCCAGCACCGCAGGGCCCCTAAGCCCTTACGAGCAGTACTTC
cdr3_aa: CASTAGPLSPYEQYF

d_call: TRBD1
j_call: TRBJ2-1
v_call: TRBV15
clone_size: -
cdr3_nt: TGTGCCACCAGCCGGGGACAGGGGGTGGGTAATGAGCAGTTCTTC
cdr3_aa: CATSRGQGVGNEQFF

d_call: -
j_call: TRBJ1-2
v_call: TRBV18
clone_size: -
cdr3_nt: TGTGCCAGCTCACCACCGGCAGGGCCCCGGGGATATGGCTACACCTTC
cdr3_aa: CASSPPAGPRGYGYTF

d_call: TRBD1
j_call: TRBJ2-7
v_call: TRBV2
clone_size: -
cdr3_nt: TGTGCCAGCAGCGGGGACAGATCCTACGAGCAGTACTTC
cdr3_aa: CASSGDRSYEQYF

d_call: TRBD2
j_call: TRBJ2-5
v_call: TRBV5-1
clone_size: -
cdr3_nt: TGCGCCAGCAGCAAAACCGGGATTCTAGCGGGGAATCGCCAAGAGACCCAGTACTTC
cdr3_aa: CASSKTGILAGNRQETQYF

d_call: -
j_call: TRBJ2-7
v_call: TRBV5-4
clone_size: -
cdr3_nt: TGTGCCAGCAGCTACAGGGAATCCTACGAGCAGTACTTC
cdr3_aa: CASSYRESYEQYF

d_call: TRBD1
j_call: TRBJ1-2
v_call: TRBV29-1
clone_size: -
cdr3_nt: TGCAGCGGCCAGGGGGGGGCTAACTATGGCTACACCTTC
cdr3_aa: CSGQGGANYGYTF

d_call: -
j_call: TRBJ2-1
v_call: TRBV9
clone_size: -
cdr3_nt: TGTGCCAGCAGCGCCTATCTGAATGAGCAGTTCTTC
cdr3_aa: CASSAYLNEQFF

d_call: TRBD1
j_call: TRBJ2-3
v_call: TRBV5-1
clone_size: -
cdr3_nt: TGCGCCAGCAGCTTGGACAGGGGCTATACAGATACGCAGTATTTT
cdr3_aa: CASSLDRGYTDTQYF

d_call: -
j_call: TRBJ2-3
v_call: TRBV6-1
clone_size: -
cdr3_nt: TGTGCCAGCAGTGACACTCGGCGGGGCACAGATACGCAGTATTTT
cdr3_aa: CASSDTRRGTDTQYF

d_call: -
j_call: TRBJ2-7
v_call: TRBV5-1
clone_size: -
cdr3_nt: TGCGCCAGCAGCCTTTCTGGGGCCACCTACGAGCAGTACTTC
cdr3_aa: CASSLSGATYEQYF

d_call: -
j_call: TRBJ2-7
v_call: TRBV18
clone_size: -
cdr3_nt: TGTGCCAGCTCAGTTTCAGGCTTCTACGAGCAGTACTTC
cdr3_aa: CASSVSGFYEQYF

d_call: -
j_call: TRBJ2-7
v_call: TRBV18
clone_size: -
cdr3_nt: TGTGCCAGCTCACCACCAGTCCAGCGGGAGCAGTACTTC
cdr3_aa: CASSPPVQREQYF

d_call: TRBD1
j_call: TRBJ2-1
v_call: TRBV7-2
clone_size: -
cdr3_nt: TGTGCCAGCAGCTTAGCTCGAGAGGGGGCGTCCTACAATGAGCAGTTCTTC
cdr3_aa: CASSLAREGASYNEQFF

d_call: -
j_call: TRBJ1-2
v_call: TRBV9
clone_size: -
cdr3_nt: TGTGCCAGCAGCGTAGAGACCGGGATTAACTATGGCTACACCTTC
cdr3_aa: CASSVETGINYGYTF

d_call: -
j_call: TRBJ2-7
v_call: TRBV21-1
clone_size: -
cdr3_nt: TGTGCCAGCAGCTCCGGACACAAGAAAACCTACGAGCAGTACTTC
cdr3_aa: CASSSGHKKTYEQYF

d_call: -
j_call: TRBJ1-6
v_call: TRBV6-1
clone_size: -
cdr3_nt: TGTGCCAGCAGGCGGGACACGGGAGAATCACCCCTCCACTTT
cdr3_aa: CASRRDTGESPLHF

d_call: -
j_call: TRBJ2-3
v_call: TRBV5-1
clone_size: few
cdr3_nt: TGCGCCAGCAGCTTGGCAGGGACAGATACGCAGTATTTT
cdr3_aa: CASSLAGTDTQYF

d_call: -
j_call: TRBJ2-7
v_call: TRBV7-9
clone_size: few
cdr3_nt: TGTGCCAGCAGCACCGCGGGAAATACCTACGAGCAGTACTTC
cdr3_aa: CASSTAGNTYEQYF

d_call: -
j_call: TRBJ1-2
v_call: TRBV2
clone_size: once
cdr3_nt: TGTGCCAGCAGTTATCCCTCACCCCGGGAGGACCCACATGGCTACACCTTC
cdr3_aa: CASSYPSPREDPHGYTF

d_call: TRBD2
j_call: TRBJ2-2
v_call: TRBV14
clone_size: -
cdr3_nt: TGTGCCAGCAGCCATAGGGAGGGGAACACCGGGGAGCTGTTTTTT
cdr3_aa: CASSHREGNTGELFF

d_call: -
j_call: TRBJ2-7
v_call: TRBV10-2
clone_size: -
cdr3_nt: TGCGCCAGCAGTGCGGCTGCCTACGAGCAGTACTTC
cdr3_aa: CASSAAAYEQYF

d_call: TRBD1
j_call: TRBJ2-3
v_call: TRBV30
clone_size: -
cdr3_nt: TGTGCCTGGACGCGACAGGGACGCACAGATACGCAGTATTTT
cdr3_aa: CAWTRQGRTDTQYF

d_call: -
j_call: TRBJ2-7
v_call: TRBV5-5
clone_size: -
cdr3_nt: TGTGCCAGCAGCCCGGACACCGAAACCTACGAGCAGTACTTC
cdr3_aa: CASSPDTETYEQYF

d_call: TRBD2
j_call: TRBJ2-1
v_call: TRBV5-4
clone_size: -
cdr3_nt: TGTGCCAGCAGCTCCTTGGGAGAGCGGGAATACAATGAGCAGTTCTTC
cdr3_aa: CASSSLGEREYNEQFF

d_call: TRBD1
j_call: TRBJ2-7
v_call: TRBV5-4
clone_size: -
cdr3_nt: TGTGCCAGCAGCTGGACAGGAAGTGTATACGAGCAGTACTTC
cdr3_aa: CASSWTGSVYEQYF

d_call: TRBD1
j_call: TRBJ1-1
v_call: TRBV6-5
clone_size: -
cdr3_nt: TGTGCCAGCAAACAGGGGATGAACACTGAAGCTTTCTTT
cdr3_aa: CASKQGMNTEAFF

d_call: TRBD1
j_call: TRBJ1-6
v_call: TRBV5-1
clone_size: -
cdr3_nt: TGCGCCAGCAGCCCGGAGGGGACAGGGAATAATTCACCCCTCCACTTT
cdr3_aa: CASSPEGTGNNSPLHF

d_call: TRBD2
j_call: TRBJ2-2
v_call: TRBV9
clone_size: -
cdr3_nt: TGTGCCAGCAGCGTAGTAGCGGGGGAGACCGGGGAGCTGTTTTTT
cdr3_aa: CASSVVAGETGELFF

d_call: -
j_call: TRBJ2-4
v_call: TRBV6-1
clone_size: -
cdr3_nt: TGTGCCAGCAGTGACACAGGGAGGGCGGCCAAAAACATTCAGTACTTC
cdr3_aa: CASSDTGRAAKNIQYF

d_call: TRBD2
j_call: TRBJ2-1
v_call: TRBV30
clone_size: -
cdr3_nt: TGTGCCTGGAGTGCTGGGACTAGCGGGAGGAATGAGCAGTTCTTC
cdr3_aa: CAWSAGTSGRNEQFF

d_call: TRBD2
j_call: TRBJ2-1
v_call: TRBV5-1
clone_size: -
cdr3_nt: TGCGCCAGCAGCTTGAGAGCGGGAGGGGATAATGAGCAGTTCTTC
cdr3_aa: CASSLRAGGDNEQFF

d_call: -
j_call: TRBJ2-3
v_call: TRBV6-6
clone_size: few
cdr3_nt: TGTGCCAGCAGTTACCCAGGCACAGATACGCAGTATTTT
cdr3_aa: CASSYPGTDTQYF

d_call: TRBD1
j_call: TRBJ1-4
v_call: TRBV25-1
clone_size: -
cdr3_nt: TGTGCCAGCAGTGAAGAGTTCGGGACAGGGCGCGAAAAACTGTTTTTT
cdr3_aa: CASSEEFGTGREKLFF

d_call: TRBD1
j_call: TRBJ2-6
v_call: TRBV5-1
clone_size: -
cdr3_nt: TGCGCCAGCAGCTCCCAGGGGGCTGGGGCCAACGTCCTGACTTTC
cdr3_aa: CASSSQGAGANVLTF

d_call: -
j_call: TRBJ2-1
v_call: TRBV5-6
clone_size: -
cdr3_nt: TGTGCCAGCAGCTTGGTTCTCTCGGGGGCCTGGGGTAACAATGAGCAGTTCTTC
cdr3_aa: CASSLVLSGAWGNNEQFF

d_call: TRBD1
j_call: TRBJ1-1
v_call: TRBV28
clone_size: -
cdr3_nt: TGTGCCAGCAGTTTAATGACAGGGACTAACACTGAAGCTTTCTTT
cdr3_aa: CASSLMTGTNTEAFF